These 31 T cell receptor beta chains were all obtained from the same sample, sequenced in a study of glioma-infiltrating T cells after dendritic cell vaccination. TCRdb's copy holds only in-frame clones and misses some; the assay was immunoSEQ multiplex PCR. This table has roughly 52,000 clones, 85% to 90% appearing once. Sequences were derived from blood, sampled before dendritic cell vaccination. Every receptor here comes from a human donor with glioblastoma.

J is TRBJ2-7 and V is TRBV18; D is possibly TRBD1 (6 bases). This CDR3 is 14 amino acids long. Trimming pared 2 bases from V and 5 bases from J, leaving 13 bases between. Germline assignment: CDR1 KGHSH and CDR2 LQKENI. In DNA, the CDR3 is TGTGCCAGCTCACCAATAGTACAGGGCGACGAGCAGTACTTC. This translates into CASSPIVQGDEQYF.

The V gene is TRBV18, the J gene TRBJ1-4, with D possibly matching TRBD1 (6 bases). CDR3 length: 15 amino acids. The ends were cut back, 4 bases at V and 2 bases at J, with 11 bases in the middle. Germline CDR1 KGHSH, CDR2 LQKENI. CDR3 nucleotides: TGTGCCAGCTCACGGATTACAGGGACTAATGAAAAACTGTTTTTT. This codes for CASSRITGTNEKLFF.

The chain is built from TRBV5-1 and TRBJ2-7, with a possible D match to TRBD1 (6 bases). CDR1 SGHRS and CDR2 YFSETQ come from the germline V gene. Between the trimmed V and J ends, which lost 6 bases and 0 bases, there was a span of 13 bases. The CDR3 totals 14 residues. The CDR3 DNA follows: TGCGCCAGCACCGCGACAGGACTCTCCTACGAGCAGTACTTC. Protein product: CASTATGLSYEQYF.

Written as DNA, the CDR3 is TGTGCCTGGAGCCGGGAGATCTACACTGAAGCTTTCTTT. Translation: CAWSREIYTEAFF. V and J are TRBV30 and TRBJ1-1, with D hard to call. The V end lost 3 bases, the J end lost 3 bases, and 11 bases lay between the germline ends. CDR3 length equals 13 residues. CDR1 is GTSNPN, CDR2 SVGIG, per germline (reference sequence).

A few counts support this clone. The chain combines TRBV11-3 with TRBJ1-1; D not resolved. With 5 bases removed from V and 1 base from J, the gap between germline ends came to 20 bases. Per the germline V gene, CDR1 is SGHNT and CDR2 is YENEEA. This CDR3 is built from 17 residues. CDR3 sequence reads: CASSPWTESAPNTEAFF. CDR3 in DNA: TGTGCCAGCAGCCCCTGGACTGAATCTGCGCCGAACACTGAAGCTTTCTTT. Based on the CDR3 plus reference TRBV11-3 and TRBJ1-1, the full variable domain is EAGVVQSPRYKIIEKKQPVAFWCNPISGHNTLYWYLQNLGQGPELLIRYENEEAVDDSQLPKDRFSAERLKGVDSTLKIQPAELGDSAVYLCASSPWTESAPNTEAFFGQGTRLTVV.

This chain links TRBV4-3 with TRBJ1-4; possible D gene TRBD1, 6 bases. This CDR3 spans 16 amino acids. Germline V CDR1 and CDR2: LGHNA, YSLEER. V lost 3 bases, J lost 8 bases, and 19 bases lay in between. The CDR3 loop is CASSHDFGRGEEKLFF. The CDR3 nucleotides are TGCGCCAGCAGCCACGACTTCGGCAGGGGAGAGGAAAAACTGTTTTTT.

This clone has only a few counts. The chain uses TRBV7-3 and TRBJ2-3; 9 positions agree with TRBD1. Trimming at V came to 1 base and at J to 0 bases, leaving 2 bases not matched to a gene. This CDR3 spans 16 amino acids. Germline V lookup: CDR1 SGHTA, CDR2 FQGTGA. CDR3 DNA sequence: TGTGCCAGCAGCTTAAGAGGGACAGGGAGCACAGATACGCAGTATTTT. This translates into CASSLRGTGSTDTQYF.

V gene TRBV30 combines with J gene TRBJ1-5; D not certain. V gave up 0 bases and J gave up 3 bases, with 9 bases separating them. The V gene's germline CDR1 is GTSNPN and CDR2 SVGIG (reference sequence). The CDR3 extends over 14 amino acids. The CDR3 bases are TGTGCCTGGAGTGTGGGTAGCGTCAATCAGCCCCAGCATTTT. Amino acids: CAWSVGSVNQPQHF.

DNA of the CDR3: TGTGCCAGCAGCTTATGGCAGGGACAGGGTATGAATGAGCAGTTCTTC. This encodes CASSLWQGQGMNEQFF. The chain links TRBV7-2 to TRBJ2-1, with TRBD1 identical over 9 bases. The junction had 9 bases not matched to a gene; V was cut back by 2 bases and J by 7 bases. This CDR3 has 16 amino acids. Per germline, CDR1 SGHTA and CDR2 FQGNSA. Together with reference TRBV7-2 and TRBJ2-1, the CDR3 gives the full variable domain: GAGVSQSPSNKVTEKGKDVELRCDPISGHTALYWYRQSLGQGLEFLIYFQGNSAPDKSGLPSDRFSAERTGGSVSTLTIQRTQQEDSAVYLCASSLWQGQGMNEQFFGPGTRLTVL.

The gene calls are TRBV7-2 and TRBJ2-5, with 8 nucleotides matching TRBD1. The CDR3 totals 15 residues. V gave up 5 bases and J gave up 3 bases; unmatched junction bases: 8. Germline V lookup: CDR1 SGHTA, CDR2 FQGNSA. CDR3 in DNA: TGTGCCAGCAGCCGCCCCGGACAGGGAGAAGAGACCCAGTACTTC. This codes for CASSRPGQGEETQYF.

The chain uses TRBV7-9 and TRBJ2-1; 9 bases fit TRBD2. Trimming at V came to 5 bases and at J to 9 bases, leaving 14 bases not matched to a gene. The CDR3 totals 16 residues. CDR1 is SEHNR and CDR2 is FQNEAQ in the germline V gene (reference sequence). The CDR3 DNA is TGTGCCAGCAGCCCGACGAGCGGGGGGCAAAAACTTGAGCAGTTCTTC. Amino acids: CASSPTSGGQKLEQFF.

A single count supports this clone. The rearrangement links TRBV10-1 to TRBJ1-1; D uncertain. Looked up from germline, CDR1 is WNHNN and CDR2 is SYGVQD (reference sequence). The V end lost 6 bases, the J end lost 6 bases, and 17 bases lay between the germline ends. CDR3 size: 14 residues. CDR3 DNA sequence: TGCGCCAGCAGCCCCCTGGCCGGGGTGGCTGAAGCTTTCTTT. Translated, it gives CASSPLAGVAEAFF.

This chain connects TRBV5-1 to TRBJ2-7; TRBD1 matches 9 bases. Looked up from germline, CDR1 is SGHRS and CDR2 is YFSETQ. Trimming removed 4 bases from V and 5 bases from J; junction bases left unmatched: 10. This CDR3 is 15 amino acids long. The CDR3 reads CASSLPGQGIDEQYF. As DNA, the CDR3 is TGCGCCAGCAGCCTCCCGGGACAGGGCATCGACGAGCAGTACTTC.

The V gene is TRBV5-1, the J gene TRBJ2-2; TRBD1 matches 7 bases. The CDR3 is made up of 15 amino acids. Trimming at V came to 2 bases and at J to 4 bases, leaving 5 bases not matched to a gene. Germline V gene data show CDR1 as SGHRS and CDR2 as YFSETQ. The CDR3 DNA follows: TGCGCCAGCAGCTTAATCGCAGGGGGCACCGGGGAGCTGTTTTTT. Encoded protein: CASSLIAGGTGELFF.

The chain combines TRBV7-9 with TRBJ1-2; D remains unclear. This CDR3 comprises 16 residues. The V and J ends lost 3 bases and 3 bases respectively, with 17 bases between them. Germline V gives CDR1 SEHNR, CDR2 FQNEAQ (reference sequence). The CDR3 DNA reads TGTGCCAGCAGCTTTAACACGCGGAACATCGACTATGGCTACACCTTC. Translated, it gives CASSFNTRNIDYGYTF.

This rearrangement joins TRBV11-3 to TRBJ2-1, with D tentatively TRBD1 (5 bases). The CDR3 spans 15 residues. Germline values: CDR1 SGHNT, CDR2 YENEEA. V lost 2 bases to trimming and J lost 7 bases, with 15 bases between them. The CDR3 nucleotides are TGTGCCAGCAGCTTAACCGCGGCCTCAGGGAATGAGCAGTTCTTC. Protein sequence: CASSLTAASGNEQFF.

The chain carries TRBV30 and TRBJ2-3; the D gene is possibly TRBD1 (5 bases). Germline CDR1 is GTSNPN and CDR2 is SVGIG (reference sequence). Trimming took off 0 bases at V and 0 bases at J, with 19 bases between the two ends. The CDR3 runs 18 residues. DNA of the CDR3: TGTGCCTGGAGTGTACTATCTCACAGGATGGCTAGCACAGATACGCAGTATTTT. Amino acids: CAWSVLSHRMASTDTQYF.

The gene calls are TRBV7-2 and TRBJ2-1; no reliable D call. With 2 bases removed from V and 10 bases from J, the gap between germline ends came to 9 bases. CDR3 size: 12 residues. Germline V gene sequence: CDR1 SGHTA, CDR2 FQGNSA. CDR3 DNA sequence: TGTGCCAGCAGCTTACAGCTTAGCGAGCAGTTCTTC. Translating it yields CASSLQLSEQFF.

This chain links TRBV4-1 with TRBJ1-3; a weak D match, TRBD1 (5 bases). V lost 1 base and J 1 base, leaving 11 bases between the germline ends. CDR1 and CDR2 (germline): MGHRA, YSYEKL. This CDR3 contains 16 residues. The CDR3 DNA is TGCGCCAGCAGCCAAGGACTGGGGCAGTCTGGAAACACCATATATTTT. Residues: CASSQGLGQSGNTIYF.

The J gene is TRBJ2-5, the V gene TRBV5-1, with 11 bases fitting TRBD1. Judging by the DNA end, TRBJ2-7 fits better; the J call may be wrong. Germline V CDR1 and CDR2: SGHRS, YFSETQ. The CDR3 spans 14 residues. CDR3 residues: CASSRTGGAYEQYF. CDR3 in DNA: TGCGCCAGCAGCCGGACAGGGGGCGCTTACGAGCAGTACTTC.

The chain is built from TRBV11-2 and TRBJ2-1, with 11 positions matching TRBD1. The CDR3 spans 16 residues. Trimming cost V 5 bases and J 2 bases; bases outside gene matches: 5. Germline-derived CDR1 and CDR2 are SGHAT and FQNNGV. DNA for the CDR3: TGTGCCAGCAGCCCTAGGGACAGGGGGGCCTACAATGAGCAGTTCTTC. Protein sequence: CASSPRDRGAYNEQFF. Full variable domain (missing parts from reference TRBV11-2 and TRBJ2-1): EAGVAQSPRYKIIEKRQSVAFWCNPISGHATLYWYQQILGQGPKLLIQFQNNGVVDDSQLPKDRFSAERLKGVDSTLKIQPAKLEDSAVYLCASSPRDRGAYNEQFFGPGTRLTVL.

CDR3 sequence: CASSQTLQGGGGYTF. In nucleotides, the CDR3 is TGTGCCAGCAGCCAAACCCTACAGGGGGGGGGTGGCTACACCTTC. This chain connects TRBV4-2 to TRBJ1-2, with 8 positions matching TRBD1. V trimming: 2 bases; J trimming: 7 bases; junction bases outside the gene matches: 9. Germline CDR1 and CDR2: LGHNA and YNFKEQ. This CDR3 comprises 15 residues.

The J gene is TRBJ2-7, the V gene TRBV6-6; 11 bases are shared with TRBD1. The V segment lost 4 bases and the J segment 5 bases; nucleotides outside the gene matches: 1. Germline V gene sequence: CDR1 MNHNY, CDR2 SVGAGI (reference sequence). The CDR3 extends over 13 amino acids. CDR3 residues: CASSWTGGHEQYF. The CDR3 DNA follows: TGTGCCAGCAGTTGGACAGGGGGCCACGAGCAGTACTTC.

The DNA for the CDR3 is TGTGCCAGTAGTATGGGACTAGCGGGAGGATCTGAGACCCAGTACTTC. It translates to CASSMGLAGGSETQYF. This chain joins TRBV19 and TRBJ2-5; 15 bases line up with TRBD2. In germline, CDR1 is LNHDA, CDR2 SQIVND (reference sequence). V lost 3 bases, J lost 5 bases, and 4 bases stayed unmatched. The CDR3 is 16 amino acids. The full variable domain, rest sourced from reference TRBV19 and TRBJ2-5, is DGGITQSPKYLFRKEGQNVTLSCEQNLNHDAMYWYRQDPGQGLRLIYYSQIVNDFQKGDIAEGYSVSREKKESFPLTVTSAQKNPTAFYLCASSMGLAGGSETQYFGPGTRLLVL.

V is TRBV25-1 and J is TRBJ1-2, with 8 bases lining up with TRBD1. The CDR3 has 14 amino acids. V lost 4 bases, J lost 2 bases, and 3 bases stayed unmatched. Germline-derived CDR1 and CDR2 are MGHDK and SYGVNS. The CDR3 DNA sequence: TGTGCCAGCAGTGGAGGACAGGGAAACTATGGCTACACCTTC. It yields the protein CASSGGQGNYGYTF.

The DNA for the CDR3 is TGTGCCAGCAGCTTAGATGTGGGACTAGCGGGAACCGGGGAGCTGTTTTTT. Protein sequence: CASSLDVGLAGTGELFF. The chain is built from TRBV7-2 and TRBJ2-2; 13 nucleotides agree with TRBD2. From germline, CDR1 is SGHTA and CDR2 FQGNSA. The CDR3 has 17 residues. V was clipped by 1 base and J by 5 bases; unmatched bases: 4.

This chain joins TRBV9 and TRBJ2-7; possible D gene TRBD1, 6 bases. V was trimmed by 0 bases and J by 5 bases, leaving 12 bases between them. CDR1 SGDLS and CDR2 YYNGEE come from the germline V gene. The CDR3 runs to 14 residues. The CDR3 here is CASSVENREHEQYF. CDR3 nucleotide sequence: TGTGCCAGCAGCGTAGAAAACAGGGAGCACGAGCAGTACTTC.

Here the CDR3 reads CASSKGTGPSGANVLTF. Here the CDR3 DNA reads TGTGCCAGTAGTAAAGGGACAGGGCCTTCTGGGGCCAACGTCCTGACTTTC. The chain recombines TRBV19 with TRBJ2-6; 9 bases align to TRBD1. Germline assignment: CDR1 LNHDA and CDR2 SQIVND (reference sequence). V shed 4 bases and J 1 base; nucleotides not matched to a gene: 5. This CDR3 spans 17 amino acids. Drawing the rest from reference TRBV19 and TRBJ2-6, the complete variable domain is DGGITQSPKYLFRKEGQNVTLSCEQNLNHDAMYWYRQDPGQGLRLIYYSQIVNDFQKGDIAEGYSVSREKKESFPLTVTSAQKNPTAFYLCASSKGTGPSGANVLTFGAGSRLTVL.

Concerning this clone itself: Without the conserved terminal phenylalanine or tryptophan, this CDR3 likely stems from a read error. The chain recombines TRBV2 with TRBJ2-7; the match to TRBD2 covers 7 bases. Germline CDR1 is SNHLY and CDR2 is FYNNEI. After removal of 4 bases from V and 6 bases from J, the junction contained 12 bases not matched to a gene. CDR3 size: 15 residues. The CDR3, as DNA: TGTGCCAGCAGTGTTGCGGGAGAGGCTTTGGGCGAGCAGTACCTC. Residues: CASSVAGEALGEQYL.

This chain joins TRBV10-2 and TRBJ2-1; the match to TRBD2 covers 13 bases. The CDR3 length is 14 residues. CDR1 is WSHSY, CDR2 SAAADI, per germline. J was trimmed by 8 bases and V by 6 bases; bases with no gene match: 4. CDR3 protein: CASSPGLAGDEQFF. The CDR3 bases are TGCGCCAGCAGCCCCGGACTAGCGGGAGATGAGCAGTTCTTC.

The chain employs TRBV18 and TRBJ2-1; 11 bases map to TRBD2. J gave up 7 bases and V 0 bases, and 5 bases lay outside the gene matches. The CDR3 contains 16 residues. CDR1 and CDR2 from the germline V gene are KGHSH and LQKENI. This CDR3 is CASSPPLAGGLNEQFF. In DNA form, the CDR3 reads TGTGCCAGCTCACCACCCCTAGCGGGGGGCTTAAATGAGCAGTTCTTC.